The T cell receptor (beta chain) described here comes from a study of shared clonotypes between healthy human individuals. Looked up from germline, CDR1 is LNHDA and CDR2 is SQIVND (reference sequence). This CDR3 region has 15 residues. V lost 4 bases to trimming and J lost 7 bases; unmatched junction nucleotides: 3. Produced via immunoSEQ multiplex PCR; TCRdb's table is partial and in-frame only. This sample has about 490,000 clones; 79% occur once, and the top ten carry approximately 12%. The TCR comes from a woman aged 40 to 49 in good health. Some clones in this sample may be carry-over from other donors' samples. The sequencing sample was made of PBMCs. The chain combines TRBV19 with TRBJ2-1, with TRBD2 matching 14 bases. Here the CDR3 DNA reads TGTGCCAGTAGTACGGGACTAGCGGGAGAGAATGAGCAGTTCTTC. This translates into CASSTGLAGENEQFF.